This T cell receptor beta chain was sequenced for a study of early T cells in non-severe SARS-CoV-2 infection. Each CDR3 protein is one row after TCRdb ran MiXCR on the 5' RACE reads. Here the sample spans roughly 35,000 distinct CDR3 sequences, about 9.9% being singletons. This clonotype was recorded at least ten times. Germline assignment: CDR1 SGHTA and CDR2 FQGTGA. The CDR3 length is 14 residues. Trimming removed 5 bases at V and 7 bases at J, with 15 bases between. The sequencing sample was made of whole blood. The chain has TRBV7-3 and TRBJ1-5, with D uncertain. The TCR originated in an adult who was a healthcare worker with PCR-confirmed SARS-CoV-2 infection or an uninfected control (not recorded which). CDR3 nucleotide sequence: TGTGCCAGCAGCCCAGGCCGGATAGACCAGCCCCAGCATTTT. This sequence encodes CASSPGRIDQPQHF.